What follows are 30 T cell receptor beta chains derived from one specimen sequenced in a study of CD8+CD57+ T cells in acquired aplastic anemia. Template material for TCR beta VDJ and CDR3 profiling consisted of genomic DNA. TCRdb redid the calling of the reads with MiXCR, one entry per CDR3 protein. The data show some 200,000 distinct CDR3 sequences, over 55% seen once. Sequenced input: sorted CD4+, CD8+, or CD8+CD57+ T cells (not recorded which) from PBMCs. These receptors were obtained from a human donor in good health.

In DNA, the CDR3 is TGTGCCATCAGCATCCGGGACAACAACAATGAGCAGTTCTTC. The encoded protein is CAISIRDNNNEQFF. The rearrangement joins TRBV10-3 to TRBJ2-1; maybe TRBD1 (6 bases). V lost 6 bases and J lost 5, with 14 bases in between. The CDR3 spans 14 residues. Germline V gene lookup returns CDR1 ENHRY and CDR2 SYGVKD.

This clonotype was observed many times. This chain links TRBV20-1 with TRBJ2-1, with 8 bases fitting TRBD2. CDR3 length: 14 amino acids. The junction had 3 bases not matched to a gene; V was cut back by 1 base and J by 4 bases. Germline V lookup: CDR1 DFQATT, CDR2 SNEGSKA (reference sequence). This CDR3 is CSARGGGSYNEQFF. Here the CDR3 DNA reads TGCAGTGCTAGAGGCGGGGGGTCATACAATGAGCAGTTCTTC.

As regards this clonotype: A read error may be the cause here, since a much bigger clone is one base away. The rearrangement uses TRBV10-3 and TRBJ1-1, with 7 bases identical to TRBD1. CDR3 length equals 15 residues. Germline V gene data show CDR1 as ENHRY and CDR2 as SYGVKD. The ends lost 10 bases at V and 7 bases at J; junction bases unmatched: 18. CDR3 residues: CASSTNPTGRIEAFF. DNA of the CDR3: TGTGCCAGCAGCACCAACCCGACAGGGAGGATTGAAGCTTTCTTT.

V gene TRBV20-1 combines with J gene TRBJ2-2, with D possibly being TRBD1 (5 bases). Germline lookup yields CDR1 DFQATT and CDR2 SNEGSKA (reference sequence). The CDR3 loop spans 17 amino acids. V lost 0 bases, J lost 4 bases, and 18 bases lay in between. The DNA for the CDR3 is TGCAGTGCTAGAGATTTCGTCTCGCGGCAGGGCACCGGGGAGCTGTTTTTT. This codes for CSARDFVSRQGTGELFF.

The rearrangement uses TRBV24-1 and TRBJ2-1; TRBD2 might be the D (5 bases). Germline V gene data show CDR1 as KGHDR and CDR2 as SFDVKD. The CDR3 is 14 residues long. V was trimmed by 6 bases and J by 6 bases, leaving 14 bases between them. As DNA, the CDR3 is TGTGCCACCAGTCCCGGTCCGGAGGCCAATGAGCAGTTCTTC. This gives the protein CATSPGPEANEQFF.

The V and J genes are TRBV10-3 and TRBJ2-3, with 9 positions matching TRBD1. Looked up from germline, CDR1 is ENHRY and CDR2 is SYGVKD. The CDR3 contains 17 residues. Trimming took 3 bases from V and 3 from J; bases not matched to a gene: 10. CDR3 in amino acids: CAISDLNRGHATDTQYF. The CDR3 DNA follows: TGTGCCATCAGTGATTTGAACAGGGGGCACGCGACAGATACGCAGTATTTT.

Comment on this clonotype: A read error is possible here, since a much larger clone lies one base away. This chain connects TRBV6-1 to TRBJ2-7; D not resolved. Between the trimmed V and J ends, which lost 4 bases and 0 bases, there was a span of 13 bases. The CDR3 totals 15 residues. CDR1 is MNHNS, CDR2 SASEGT, per germline. CDR3 bases: TGTGCCAGCAGTGGCGGAGCTTTAAGCTCCTACGAGCAGTACTTC. It is translated as CASSGGALSSYEQYF.

The chain employs TRBV9 and TRBJ2-7; 11 bases are shared with TRBD1. Germline V gene data show CDR1 as SGDLS and CDR2 as YYNGEE. CDR3 length: 16 residues. V lost 0 bases to trimming and J lost 1 base; unmatched junction nucleotides: 3. CDR3 bases: TGTGCCAGCAGCGTAGGGGACAGGGGGTCTTCCTACGAGCAGTACTTC. The encoded protein is CASSVGDRGSSYEQYF.

V usage is TRBV12-3 or TRBV12-4 and J usage is TRBJ1-1, with 7 positions matching TRBD1. This CDR3 has 13 residues. The junction had 10 bases not matched to a gene; V was cut back by 5 bases and J by 10 bases. CDR3 DNA: TGTGCCAGCAGTCCCACAGGGGCAGAGCGAGCTTTCTTT. It translates to CASSPTGAERAFF.

The gene calls are TRBV2 and TRBJ1-6; 7 bases are a match to TRBD1. The CDR3 has 14 residues. V lost 4 bases to trimming and J lost 7 bases; unmatched junction nucleotides: 4. Germline CDR1 is SNHLY and CDR2 is FYNNEI. CDR3 amino acids: CASSGPGGNSPLHF. CDR3 DNA sequence: TGTGCCAGCAGTGGTCCAGGGGGAAATTCACCCCTCCACTTT.

This chain links TRBV5-1 with TRBJ1-1, with 8 nucleotides matching TRBD1. Germline-derived CDR1 and CDR2 are SGHRS and YFSETQ. CDR3 length: 16 amino acids. V was clipped by 0 bases and J by 1 base; unmatched bases: 5. The CDR3 spells CASSLAPGTGNTEAFF. The CDR3, as DNA: TGCGCCAGCAGCTTGGCACCGGGGACAGGGAACACTGAAGCTTTCTTT.

The genes are TRBV7-8 and TRBJ2-1, with D perhaps matching TRBD2 (6 bases). The germline V gene encodes CDR1 SGHVS and CDR2 FQNEAQ. The CDR3 spans 14 residues. V dropped 5 bases and J dropped 8 bases, with 16 bases sitting between them. The CDR3 DNA reads as TGTGCCAGCAGCATCCAACCCACTAGCTATGAGCAGTTCTTC. Its translation is CASSIQPTSYEQFF.

A note on this clonotype: A much larger clone differs by one base, so this may be a read error. The chain has TRBV6-2 or TRBV6-3 and TRBJ2-7; D remains ambiguous. The CDR3 loop spans 14 amino acids. Germline lookup yields CDR1 MNHEY and CDR2 SVGEGT. V was clipped by 5 bases and J by 2 bases, with 13 bases between them. This chain's CDR3 is CASSHPDTTYEQYF. In DNA, the CDR3 is TGTGCCAGCAGTCACCCCGACACTACCTACGAGCAGTACTTC.

The chain combines TRBV29-1 with TRBJ2-3; no clear D gene. Germline-derived CDR1 and CDR2 are SQVTM and ANQGSEA. The CDR3 sequence is 13 residues long. Trimming pared 5 bases from V and 4 bases from J, leaving 13 bases between. The CDR3 DNA reads as TGCAGCGTTTTAATATCTGGGGCAGATACGCAGTATTTT. This codes for CSVLISGADTQYF.

The V call is TRBV19, the J call TRBJ1-6; D is uncertain. Per germline, CDR1 LNHDA and CDR2 SQIVND (reference sequence). The CDR3 runs to 13 residues. V was clipped by 10 bases and J by 5 bases, with 12 bases between them. The chain's CDR3 is CAIFCWDNSPLHF. The DNA of the CDR3 is TGTGCCATCTTCTGTTGGGATAATTCACCCCTCCACTTT.

This clonotype was seen repeatedly, ten times or more. This sequence joins TRBV5-8 and TRBJ1-5, with D possibly matching TRBD1 (5 bases). Trimming took 4 bases from V and 1 from J, leaving 6 bases between them. This CDR3 contains 13 residues. Germline CDR1 and CDR2: SGHTS and YDEGEE. CDR3: CASSRDSNQPQHF. CDR3 nucleotide sequence: TGTGCCAGCAGCCGGGACAGCAATCAGCCCCAGCATTTT.

J is TRBJ2-4 and V is TRBV29-1, with TRBD1 identical over 9 bases. Looked up from germline, CDR1 is SQVTM and CDR2 is ANQGSEA. Unmatched junction bases numbered 4, after V lost 6 bases and J lost 1 base. The CDR3 loop spans 14 amino acids. CDR3 region: CSVKQGAAKNIQYF. The CDR3 nucleotides read TGCAGCGTGAAACAGGGGGCGGCCAAAAACATTCAGTACTTC.

The table lists this clonotype with a few counts. The rearrangement joins TRBV7-2 to TRBJ2-7; possibly TRBD1 for D (5 bases). With 1 base removed from V and 6 bases from J, the gap between germline ends came to 16 bases. The CDR3 consists of 15 residues. Germline V gene data show CDR1 as SGHTA and CDR2 as FQGNSA. CDR3 loop: CASSLDGRVGSEQYF. The CDR3 DNA reads TGTGCCAGCAGCTTAGATGGCAGGGTGGGCAGCGAGCAGTACTTC.

J is TRBJ2-1 and V is TRBV2, with 8 positions matching TRBD2. The ends lost 5 bases at V and 2 bases at J; junction bases unmatched: 5. The CDR3 totals 15 residues. Germline lookup yields CDR1 SNHLY and CDR2 FYNNEI. The CDR3 nucleotides are TGTGCCAGCAGTTATAGCGGGGAGCCCTACAATGAGCAGTTCTTC. Amino acid sequence: CASSYSGEPYNEQFF.

The rearrangement joins TRBV11-2 to TRBJ2-5; D possibly corresponds to TRBD1 (7 bases). Germline-derived CDR1 and CDR2 are SGHAT and FQNNGV. CDR3 length: 15 amino acids. Trimming shortened V by 5 bases and J by 2 bases, and 15 bases separated the two germline ends. The CDR3 nucleotides read TGTGCCAGCAGCGCGCGGGACAGAGAACAAGAGACCCAGTACTTC. This sequence encodes CASSARDREQETQYF. Together with reference TRBV11-2 and TRBJ2-5, the CDR3 gives the full variable domain: EAGVAQSPRYKIIEKRQSVAFWCNPISGHATLYWYQQILGQGPKLLIQFQNNGVVDDSQLPKDRFSAERLKGVDSTLKIQPAKLEDSAVYLCASSARDREQETQYFGPGTRLLVL.

This clonotype was recorded once. The V call is TRBV15, the J call TRBJ1-6; D gene unclear. The CDR3 is 14 residues long. Germline lookup yields CDR1 LNHNV and CDR2 YYDKDF (reference sequence). Trimming removed 4 bases at V and 3 bases at J, with 7 bases between. The CDR3 DNA reads TGTGCCACCAGCACAGGATTCTATAATTCACCCCTCCACTTT. It encodes CATSTGFYNSPLHF.

This rearrangement joins TRBV7-3 to TRBJ2-2; D call uncertain. V was shortened by 2 bases and J by 0 bases, with 13 bases between the two germline ends. This CDR3 is built from 17 residues. In germline, CDR1 is SGHTA, CDR2 FQGTGA. CDR3 in amino acids: CASSLPIDMTNTGELFF. Here the CDR3 DNA reads TGTGCCAGCAGCTTACCAATCGACATGACGAACACCGGGGAGCTGTTTTTT.

This clonotype came up many times. The rearrangement uses TRBV6-6 and TRBJ1-2, with no clear D. Germline CDR1 reads MNHNY; CDR2 reads SVGAGI (reference sequence). Deletions cut 8 bases from V and 8 bases from J, with 12 bases between. This CDR3 spans 11 amino acids. The CDR3 coding sequence is TGTGCCAGCTGGCAGGCGGGGGGCTACACCTTC. It translates to CASWQAGGYTF.

A few counts support this clonotype. A much larger clone lies one base from this, so it may be a read error. The J gene is TRBJ2-5, the V gene TRBV12-5; D call uncertain. Trimming cost V 2 bases and J 4 bases, with 11 bases left between them. The CDR3 extends over 14 amino acids. Germline assignment: CDR1 LGHNT and CDR2 FRNRAP. CDR3 in DNA: TGTGCTAGTGGTTTGTCTGTGGAAGGAGAGACCCAGTACTTC. This encodes CASGLSVEGETQYF.

In its sample, this clonotype was seen many times. The chain has TRBV11-2 and TRBJ2-7; 9 bases are shared with TRBD1. Germline assignment: CDR1 SGHAT and CDR2 FQNNGV. Losses at the gene ends were 5 bases for V and 5 bases for J; bases not matched to a gene: 13. This CDR3 spans 16 amino acids. CDR3 amino acids: CASSLGQGSSTDEQYF. The CDR3 bases are TGTGCCAGCAGCCTTGGACAGGGGTCCTCTACCGACGAGCAGTACTTC. Full variable domain (missing parts from reference TRBV11-2 and TRBJ2-7): EAGVAQSPRYKIIEKRQSVAFWCNPISGHATLYWYQQILGQGPKLLIQFQNNGVVDDSQLPKDRFSAERLKGVDSTLKIQPAKLEDSAVYLCASSLGQGSSTDEQYFGPGTRLTVT.

This chain joins TRBV20-1 and TRBJ2-3; D unclear. CDR3 size: 15 residues. V gave up 0 bases and J gave up 1 base, with 11 bases separating them. Looked up from germline, CDR1 is DFQATT and CDR2 is SNEGSKA (reference sequence). CDR3 protein: CSAREFRSGTDTQYF. DNA for the CDR3: TGCAGTGCTAGAGAGTTCCGATCAGGCACAGATACGCAGTATTTT.

This clonotype appeared once. The chain combines TRBV6-5 with TRBJ1-2, with D possibly matching TRBD1 (5 bases). This CDR3 region has 13 residues. Trimming cost V 9 bases and J 5 bases, with 16 bases left between them. In germline, CDR1 is MNHEY, CDR2 SVGAGI. CDR3 region: CARLTVTMYGYTF. CDR3 in DNA: TGTGCCAGGTTGACAGTGACAATGTATGGCTACACCTTC.

The chain recombines TRBV10-3 with TRBJ1-4, with D unresolved. CDR1 is ENHRY, CDR2 SYGVKD, per germline. The CDR3 length is 13 residues. For the CDR3, the DNA is TGTCTTATATGCCCGCAGTTCAATGAAAAACTGTTTTTT. This sequence encodes CLICPQFNEKLFF.

The rearrangement links TRBV2 to TRBJ2-3; D is uncertain. The CDR3 is 13 residues long. Trimming took 6 bases from V and 2 from J, leaving 9 bases between them. Germline values: CDR1 SNHLY, CDR2 FYNNEI. The chain's CDR3 is CASRQGPTDTQYF. In nucleotides, the CDR3 is TGTGCCAGCAGGCAAGGGCCCACAGATACGCAGTATTTT.

This clonotype has at least ten counts. The rearrangement uses TRBV2 and TRBJ2-3; 7 bases are shared with TRBD2. Germline lookup yields CDR1 SNHLY and CDR2 FYNNEI. V lost 4 bases and J lost 0; bases outside the gene matches: 1. The CDR3 is made up of 14 amino acids. This CDR3 is CASSGEGSTDTQYF. CDR3 sequence (DNA): TGTGCCAGCAGTGGGGAGGGGAGCACAGATACGCAGTATTTT.